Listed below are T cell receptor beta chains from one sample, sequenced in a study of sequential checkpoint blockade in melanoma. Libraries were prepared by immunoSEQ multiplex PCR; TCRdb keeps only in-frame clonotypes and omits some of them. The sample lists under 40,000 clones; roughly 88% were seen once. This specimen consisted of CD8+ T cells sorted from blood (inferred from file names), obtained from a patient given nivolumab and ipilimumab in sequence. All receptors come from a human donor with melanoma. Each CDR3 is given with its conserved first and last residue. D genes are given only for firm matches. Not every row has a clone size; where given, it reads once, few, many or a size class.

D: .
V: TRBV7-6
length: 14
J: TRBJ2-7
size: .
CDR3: CASSFRDTTYEQYF
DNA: TGTGCCAGCAGCTTCAGGGACACCACCTACGAGCAGTACTTC

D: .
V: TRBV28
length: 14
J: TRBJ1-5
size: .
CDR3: CASSFFRGTFPQHF
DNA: TGTGCCAGCAGTTTTTTTCGGGGTACTTTTCCCCAGCATTTT

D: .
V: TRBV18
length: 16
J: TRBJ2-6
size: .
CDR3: CASSPRETSGANVLTF
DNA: TGTGCCAGCTCACCAAGAGAGACTTCTGGGGCCAACGTCCTGACTTTC

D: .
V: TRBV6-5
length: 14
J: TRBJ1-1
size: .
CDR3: CASSYSLGVTEAFF
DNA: TGTGCCAGCAGTTACTCCCTCGGGGTAACTGAAGCTTTCTTT

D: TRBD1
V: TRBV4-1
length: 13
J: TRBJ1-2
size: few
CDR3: CASSPPTGSGYTF
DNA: TGCGCCAGCAGCCCTCCGACAGGGAGCGGCTACACCTTC

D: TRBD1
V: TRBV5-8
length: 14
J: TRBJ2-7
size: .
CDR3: CASTKGTVAYEQYF
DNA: TGTGCCAGCACCAAAGGGACAGTCGCCTACGAGCAGTACTTC

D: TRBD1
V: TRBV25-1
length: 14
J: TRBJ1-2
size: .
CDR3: CASSERGQGYGYTF
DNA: TGTGCCAGCAGTGAACGAGGACAGGGCTATGGCTACACCTTC

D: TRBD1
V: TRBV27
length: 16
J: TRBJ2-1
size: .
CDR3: CASTLGTGGPYNEQFF
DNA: TGTGCCAGCACCCTGGGGACAGGGGGACCCTACAATGAGCAGTTCTTC

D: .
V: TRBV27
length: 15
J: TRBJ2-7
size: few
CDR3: CASSPLGENSYEQYF
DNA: TGTGCCAGCAGCCCCCTCGGGGAGAACTCCTACGAGCAGTACTTC

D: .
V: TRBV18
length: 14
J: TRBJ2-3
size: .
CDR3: CASSPPPGTDTQYF
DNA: TGTGCCAGCTCACCACCACCGGGGACAGATACGCAGTATTTT

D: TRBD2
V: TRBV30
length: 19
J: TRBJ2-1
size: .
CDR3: CAWKTGTVGLAGGYGEQFF
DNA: TGTGCCTGGAAAACCGGGACAGTGGGACTAGCGGGAGGGTACGGTGAGCAGTTCTTC

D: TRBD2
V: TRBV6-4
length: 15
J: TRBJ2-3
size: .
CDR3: CASSETSGRTDTQYF
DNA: TGTGCCAGCAGTGAGACTAGCGGGAGGACAGATACGCAGTATTTT

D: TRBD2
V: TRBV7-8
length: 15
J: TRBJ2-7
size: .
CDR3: CASSWLAGGSYEQYF
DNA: TGTGCCAGCAGCTGGTTAGCGGGAGGGTCATACGAGCAGTACTTC

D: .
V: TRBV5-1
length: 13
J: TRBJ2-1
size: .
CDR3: CAGSLYSHNEQFF
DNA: TGCGCCGGCAGCTTGTACTCCCACAATGAGCAGTTCTTC

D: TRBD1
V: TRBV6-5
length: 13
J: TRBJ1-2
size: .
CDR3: CASSYRGQSGYTF
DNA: TGTGCCAGCAGCTACAGGGGGCAGAGTGGCTACACCTTC

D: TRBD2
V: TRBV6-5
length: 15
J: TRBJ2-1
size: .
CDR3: CASSYSAGGPGEQFF
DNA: TGTGCCAGCAGTTACTCGGCGGGAGGGCCGGGGGAGCAGTTCTTC

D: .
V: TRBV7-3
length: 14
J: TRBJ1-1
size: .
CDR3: CASSMSGGATEAFF
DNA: TGTGCCAGCAGTATGAGCGGGGGGGCCACTGAAGCTTTCTTT

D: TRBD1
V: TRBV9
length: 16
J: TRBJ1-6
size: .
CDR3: CASSATGDSYNSPLHF
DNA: TGTGCCAGCAGCGCAACAGGGGACTCCTATAATTCACCCCTCCACTTT

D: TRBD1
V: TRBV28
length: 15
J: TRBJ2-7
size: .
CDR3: CASSSPTGWVYEQYF
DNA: TGTGCCAGCAGTTCCCCGACAGGGTGGGTATACGAGCAGTACTTC

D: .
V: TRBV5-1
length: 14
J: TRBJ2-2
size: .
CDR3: CASSFISNTGELFF
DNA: TGCGCCAGCAGCTTTATTTCGAACACCGGGGAGCTGTTTTTT

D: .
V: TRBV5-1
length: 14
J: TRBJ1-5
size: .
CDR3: CASSPLGVGQPQHF
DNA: TGCGCCAGCAGCCCCCTCGGGGTCGGTCAGCCCCAGCATTTT

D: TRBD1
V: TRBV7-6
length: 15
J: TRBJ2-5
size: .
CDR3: CASSLVGTGRETQYF
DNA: TGTGCCAGCAGCTTAGTGGGGACAGGGAGGGAGACCCAGTACTTC

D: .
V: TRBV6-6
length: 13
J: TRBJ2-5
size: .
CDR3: CASGLAGRETQYF
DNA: TGTGCCAGCGGTCTAGCAGGACGGGAGACCCAGTACTTC